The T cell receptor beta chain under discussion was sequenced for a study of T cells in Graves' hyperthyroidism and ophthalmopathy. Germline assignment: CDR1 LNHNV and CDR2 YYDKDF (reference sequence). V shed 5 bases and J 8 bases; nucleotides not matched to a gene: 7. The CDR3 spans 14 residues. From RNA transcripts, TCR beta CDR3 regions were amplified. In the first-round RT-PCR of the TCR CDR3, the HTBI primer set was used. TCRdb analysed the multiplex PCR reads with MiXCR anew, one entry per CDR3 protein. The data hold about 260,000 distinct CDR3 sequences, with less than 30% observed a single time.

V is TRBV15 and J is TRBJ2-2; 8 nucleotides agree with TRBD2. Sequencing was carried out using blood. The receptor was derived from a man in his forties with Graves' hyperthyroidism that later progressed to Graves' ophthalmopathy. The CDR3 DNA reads TGTGCCACCAGCGGCCGGGAGGGCCAGGGGGAGCTGTTTTTT. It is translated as CATSGREGQGELFF.